This TCR beta chain is drawn from a study of regulatory T cells in long-lasting Graves disease. Study-wide findings and caveats: TCR diversity was lower in persistent than newly diagnosed Graves' disease.

Time point defined: newly diagnosed GD, antithyroid drugs for less than 3 months. Following extraction of RNA from PBMCs, that RNA was used to make the TCR library. This clonotype was counted at least ten times. As yet, its antigen is unknown. In building TCR beta libraries, iRepertoire HTBI primers were used together with Arm-PCR of CDR3 regions. Each CDR3 protein gets one entry after TCRdb re-called the multiplex PCR reads with MiXCR. The sample records 500,000 or so distinct CDR3 sequences, more than 15% being singletons. The same sample was also used in a study of T cells in Graves' hyperthyroidism and ophthalmopathy. That investigation notes: The study enrolled patients aged 18 to 65 with newly diagnosed hyperthyroidism of under 2 months' duration.

The input for sequencing was peripheral blood mononuclear cells (PBMCs), taken at new diagnosis, from a patient treated with antithyroid drugs. This clonotype originated in a woman aged 35-65 years with Graves disease.

The CDR3 spells CASSANRGYEQYF. The CDR3 DNA follows: TGTGCCAGCAGTGCCAACAGGGGCTACGAGCAGTACTTC. J is TRBJ2-7 and V is TRBV2; 7 nucleotides match TRBD1. Germline CDR1 and CDR2: SNHLY and FYNNEI. The CDR3 totals 13 residues. V trimming: 4 bases; J trimming: 3 bases; junction bases outside the gene matches: 3.